The clone carrying this T cell receptor (beta chain) was counted ten times or more. The target antigen is unknown. The time point is: pre-sensitization, week 0. The sample's treatment: therapeutic diphenylcyclopropenone sensitization with weekly scalp DPC. TCRdb fed the RACE reads into MiXCR, producing one record per CDR3 protein. The table shows 85,000 to 130,000 distinct CDR3 sequences, with 9% to 15% occurring only once. Trimming cost V 5 bases and J 0 bases; bases outside gene matches: 15. This CDR3 has 21 amino acids. CDR1 SGHAT and CDR2 FQNNGV come from the germline V gene. The data derive from a study of human T cells and chemical hapten exposure. On the study more broadly: Skin on the upper inner arm, approximately 2 cm by approximately 2 cm in size, was sensitized with 2% DPC. Mainly, slight library volume differences in the pool made TCR yields vary. Alopecia universalis, totalis or areata was present in patients who were mostly female.

Regarding the study as a whole: The donors suffered from alopecia, so their immune response may not match that of healthy people.

This specimen was whole blood, taken in connection with sensitization to the hapten diphenylcyclopropenone (DPC). The receptor was isolated from a woman between 50 and 59 years old with alopecia areata. Some clones in this sample may be carry-over from other donors' samples. This sequence joins TRBV11-2 and TRBJ2-1; 14 bases align to TRBD2. The CDR3 nucleotides read TGTGCCAGCAGCGGAGAATCGACTAGCGGGAGGGCCCCGAGCTCCTACAATGAGCAGTTCTTC. Its protein is CASSGESTSGRAPSSYNEQFF.